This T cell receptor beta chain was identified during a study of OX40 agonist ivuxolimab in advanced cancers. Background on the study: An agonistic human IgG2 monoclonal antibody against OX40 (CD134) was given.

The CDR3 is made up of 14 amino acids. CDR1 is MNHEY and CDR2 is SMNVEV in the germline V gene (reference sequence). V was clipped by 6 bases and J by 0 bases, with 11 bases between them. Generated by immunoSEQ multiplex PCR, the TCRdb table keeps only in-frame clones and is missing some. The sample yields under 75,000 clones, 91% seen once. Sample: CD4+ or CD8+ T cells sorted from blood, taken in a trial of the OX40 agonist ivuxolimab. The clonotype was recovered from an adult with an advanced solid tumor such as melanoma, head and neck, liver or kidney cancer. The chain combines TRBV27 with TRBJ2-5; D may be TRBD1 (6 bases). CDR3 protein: CASSPRTDQETQYF. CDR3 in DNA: TGTGCCAGCAGCCCTAGGACAGACCAAGAGACCCAGTACTTC.